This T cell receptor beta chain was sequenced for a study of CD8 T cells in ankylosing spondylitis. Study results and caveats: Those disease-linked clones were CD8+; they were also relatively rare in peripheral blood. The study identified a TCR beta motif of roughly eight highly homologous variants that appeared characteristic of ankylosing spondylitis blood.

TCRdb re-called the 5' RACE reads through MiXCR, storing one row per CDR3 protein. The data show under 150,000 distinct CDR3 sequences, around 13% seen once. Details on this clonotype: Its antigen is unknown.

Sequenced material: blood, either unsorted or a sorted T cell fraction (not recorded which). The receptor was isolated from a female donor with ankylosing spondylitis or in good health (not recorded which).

The CDR3 DNA reads as TGTGCCAGCAGCTTAGCTGGGACCGCGAATCAGCCCCAGCATTTT. It codes for CASSLAGTANQPQHF. The rearrangement links TRBV7-2 to TRBJ1-5; D perhaps matches TRBD1 (5 bases). Between the trimmed V and J ends, which lost 0 bases and 4 bases, there was a span of 10 bases. Germline CDR1 reads SGHTA; CDR2 reads FQGNSA. The CDR3 totals 15 residues. Full variable domain (rest looked up from reference TRBV7-2 and TRBJ1-5): GAGVSQSPSNKVTEKGKDVELRCDPISGHTALYWYRQSLGQGLEFLIYFQGNSAPDKSGLPSDRFSAERTGGSVSTLTIQRTQQEDSAVYLCASSLAGTANQPQHFGDGTRLSIL.